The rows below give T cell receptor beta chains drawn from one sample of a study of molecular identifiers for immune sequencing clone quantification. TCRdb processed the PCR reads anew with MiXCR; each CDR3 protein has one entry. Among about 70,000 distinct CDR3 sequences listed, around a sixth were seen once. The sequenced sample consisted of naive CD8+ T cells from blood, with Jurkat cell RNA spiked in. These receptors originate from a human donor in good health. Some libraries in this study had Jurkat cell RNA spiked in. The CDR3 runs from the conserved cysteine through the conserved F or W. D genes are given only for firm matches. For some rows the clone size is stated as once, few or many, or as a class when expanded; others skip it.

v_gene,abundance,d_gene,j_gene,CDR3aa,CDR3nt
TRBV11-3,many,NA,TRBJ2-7,CASSSGLSYEQYF,TGTGCCAGCAGCTCGGGACTCTCCTACGAGCAGTACTTC
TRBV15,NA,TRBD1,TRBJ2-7,CATSITGVEQYF,TGTGCCACCAGCATCACAGGGGTCGAGCAGTACTTC
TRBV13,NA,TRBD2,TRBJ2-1,CASSLDGRGAGEQFF,TGTGCCAGCAGCTTAGACGGGCGGGGGGCGGGTGAGCAGTTCTTC
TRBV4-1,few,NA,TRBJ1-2,CASSQGGTTAF,TGCGCCAGCAGCCAGGGGGGGACAACGGCCTTC
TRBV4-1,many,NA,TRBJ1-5,CASSHTVVSNQPQHF,TGCGCCAGCAGCCACACCGTGGTCTCCAATCAGCCCCAGCATTTT
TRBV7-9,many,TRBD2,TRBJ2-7,CASSPVGLDSSYEQYF,TGTGCCAGCAGCCCCGTGGGACTAGACAGCTCCTACGAGCAGTACTTC
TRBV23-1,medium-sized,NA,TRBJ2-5,CASSHISPPRVEETQYF,TGCGCCAGCAGCCATATTTCGCCCCCCCGAGTGGAGGAGACCCAGTACTTC
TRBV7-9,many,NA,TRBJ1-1,CASSLIRRNTEAFF,TGTGCCAGCAGCTTAATTCGCCGGAACACTGAAGCTTTCTTT
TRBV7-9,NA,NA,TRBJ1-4,CASSGMRGRGPARGEKLFF,TGTGCCAGCAGCGGAATGCGTGGCAGGGGCCCCGCTCGGGGCGAAAAACTGTTTTTT
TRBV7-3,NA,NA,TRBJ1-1,CASSHGAGLGNTEAFF,TGTGCCAGCAGCCACGGGGCAGGGCTGGGGAACACTGAAGCTTTCTTT
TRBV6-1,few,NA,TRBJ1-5,CASSLKLQGLGNQPQHF,TGTGCCAGCAGTTTAAAACTCCAGGGGTTAGGCAATCAGCCCCAGCATTTT
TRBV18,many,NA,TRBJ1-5,CASSPPSNQPQHF,TGTGCCAGCTCACCCCCTAGCAATCAGCCCCAGCATTTT
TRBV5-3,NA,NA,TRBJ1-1,CVSSQGGTEAFF,TGTGTCAGCAGCCAGGGAGGTACTGAAGCTTTCTTT
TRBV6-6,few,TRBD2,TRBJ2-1,CASSRTRGKYNEQFF,TGTGCCAGCAGCCGGACTAGAGGGAAATACAATGAGCAGTTCTTC
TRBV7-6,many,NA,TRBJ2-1,CASSSYSRKEFF,TGTGCCAGCAGCTCTTACAGCCGAAAGGAGTTCTTC
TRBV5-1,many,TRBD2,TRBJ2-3,CASSIGTSGRTDTQYF,TGCGCCAGCAGCATTGGGACTAGCGGGAGGACAGATACGCAGTATTTT
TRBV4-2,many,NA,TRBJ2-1,CASSPRQLSSYNEQFF,TGTGCCAGCAGCCCGCGACAGCTCAGCTCCTACAATGAGCAGTTCTTC
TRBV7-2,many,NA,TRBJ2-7,CASSWGTGAAYEQYF,TGTGCCAGCAGCTGGGGGACGGGAGCGGCCTACGAGCAGTACTTC
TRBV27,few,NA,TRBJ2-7,CASRTTYEQYF,TGTGCCAGCAGAACTACCTACGAGCAGTACTTC
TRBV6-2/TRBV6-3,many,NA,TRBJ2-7,CASAGGSRYYEQYF,TGTGCCAGCGCCGGGGGTAGTAGATACTACGAGCAGTACTTC
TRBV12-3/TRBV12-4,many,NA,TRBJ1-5,CASSFGGADLNQPQHF,TGTGCCAGCAGTTTTGGTGGGGCGGACCTAAATCAGCCCCAGCATTTT
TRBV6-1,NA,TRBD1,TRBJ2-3,CASSEKTGSMTDTQYF,TGTGCCAGCAGTGAAAAGACAGGGAGTATGACAGATACGCAGTATTTT